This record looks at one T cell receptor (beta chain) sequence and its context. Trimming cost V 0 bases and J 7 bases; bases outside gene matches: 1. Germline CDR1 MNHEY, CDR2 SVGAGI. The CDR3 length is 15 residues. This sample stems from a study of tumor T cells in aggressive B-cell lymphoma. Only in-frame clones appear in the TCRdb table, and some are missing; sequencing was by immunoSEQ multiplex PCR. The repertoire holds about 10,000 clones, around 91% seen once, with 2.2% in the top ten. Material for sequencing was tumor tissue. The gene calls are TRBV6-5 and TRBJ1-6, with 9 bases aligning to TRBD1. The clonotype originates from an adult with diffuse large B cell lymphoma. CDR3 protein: CASSYSGQGNSPLHF. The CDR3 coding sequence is TGTGCCAGCAGTTACTCGGGACAGGGAAATTCACCCCTCCACTTT.